These 25 T cell receptor beta chains were sequenced from one sample in a study of human T cells and chemical hapten exposure. Time point meaning: pre-sensitization, week 0. Sample treatment: therapeutic diphenylcyclopropenone sensitization with weekly scalp DPC. TCRdb called the RACE reads again in MiXCR, with one record for every CDR3 protein. The sample records a few hundred thousand distinct CDR3 sequences, about 5% being singletons. The sample in question was whole blood, obtained in connection with sensitization to the hapten diphenylcyclopropenone (DPC). Receptor source: a woman aged 18 to 35 with alopecia areata. Some clones in this sample may be carry-over from other donors' samples.

This clonotype was found a few times. The rearrangement links TRBV12-3 or TRBV12-4 to TRBJ2-3; D tentatively reads TRBD1 or TRBD2 (5 bases each). With 7 bases removed from V and 0 bases from J, the gap between germline ends came to 11 bases. This CDR3 contains 14 residues. CDR3 in DNA: TGTGCCAGCACCTTTGGGGGAAGCACAGATACGCAGTATTTT. Protein sequence: CASTFGGSTDTQYF.

This clonotype was counted at least ten times. This chain connects TRBV10-3 to TRBJ2-7; 9 bases line up with TRBD1. The V gene's germline CDR1 is ENHRY and CDR2 SYGVKD. After removal of 7 bases from V and 0 bases from J, the junction contained 4 bases not matched to a gene. CDR3 length equals 14 residues. CDR3 sequence reads: CAINPGQGSYEQYF. Written as DNA, the CDR3 is TGTGCCATCAACCCGGGACAGGGCTCCTACGAGCAGTACTTC.

This clonotype was picked up many times. The V call is TRBV6-2 or TRBV6-3, the J call TRBJ2-6; D is ambiguous. Between the trimmed V and J ends, which lost 7 bases and 0 bases, there was a span of 10 bases. The CDR3 is 15 amino acids. In germline, CDR1 is MNHEY, CDR2 SVGEGT. CDR3 in DNA: TGTGCCAGCACCCCCTGGGGCTCTGGGGCCAACGTCCTGACTTTC. Its translation is CASTPWGSGANVLTF.

This clonotype has a count of ten or more. This sequence joins TRBV12-3 or TRBV12-4 and TRBJ2-7; 10 positions match TRBD1. V lost 5 bases to trimming and J lost 2 bases; unmatched junction nucleotides: 9. The CDR3 covers 16 residues. Written as DNA, the CDR3 is TGTGCCAGCAGTCTAGTACCGGGACAGGGGACCTACGAGCAGTACTTC. This gives the protein CASSLVPGQGTYEQYF.

This clonotype was detected many times. The V call is TRBV28, the J call TRBJ2-7; 7 positions agree with TRBD2. Germline lookup yields CDR1 MDHEN and CDR2 SYDVKM. The CDR3 loop spans 17 amino acids. After removal of 3 bases from V and 4 bases from J, the junction contained 15 bases not matched to a gene. The CDR3 loop reads CASSFREFGGVGYEQYF. The CDR3 bases are TGTGCCAGCAGTTTCCGGGAGTTTGGGGGGGTCGGGTACGAGCAGTACTTC. The full variable domain, completed using reference TRBV28 and TRBJ2-7, is DVKVTQSSRYLVKRTGEKVFLECVQDMDHENMFWYRQDPGLGLRLIYFSYDVKMKEKGDIPEGYSVSREKKERFSLILESASTNQTSMYLCASSFREFGGVGYEQYFGPGTRLTVT.

This clonotype has a handful of counts. The chain has TRBV2 and TRBJ1-5, with a weak D call TRBD1 (6 bases). The V and J ends lost 6 bases and 0 bases respectively, with 12 bases between them. This CDR3 has 15 amino acids. Germline-derived CDR1 and CDR2 are SNHLY and FYNNEI. The CDR3 bases are TGTGCCAGCAGCCCGGGGGGACATAGCAATCAGCCCCAGCATTTT. Translating it yields CASSPGGHSNQPQHF.

The chain has TRBV25-1 and TRBJ2-7; no clear D gene. Germline CDR1 is MGHDK and CDR2 is SYGVNS. Trimming pared 6 bases from V and 7 bases from J, leaving 13 bases between. The CDR3 length is 12 residues. CDR3 coding DNA: TGTGCCAGCAGCGGGCAGGCCGGGGAGCAGTACTTC. Translated: CASSGQAGEQYF.

The CDR3 DNA sequence: TGTGCCAGCAGGCCGGACAGGGACGGCACTGAAGCTTTCTTT. It specifies CASRPDRDGTEAFF. The rearrangement uses TRBV3-1 and TRBJ1-1; 8 bases are shared with TRBD1. CDR1 is LGHDT, CDR2 YNNKEL, per germline (reference sequence). CDR3 length: 14 amino acids. The J segment lost 4 bases and the V segment lost 6 bases, leaving 7 bases of the junction unmatched.

This clonotype was counted a single time. The rearrangement joins TRBV7-6 to TRBJ2-1; no clear D. The V end was cut by 3 bases, the J end by 8 bases, with 8 bases between. CDR3 length equals 12 residues. Germline CDR1 is SGHVS and CDR2 is FNYEAQ. CDR3 sequence reads: CASSFRRDEQFF. The DNA of the CDR3 is TGTGCCAGCAGCTTTCGACGCGATGAGCAGTTCTTC.

V gene TRBV5-1 combines with J gene TRBJ1-4; TRBD1 aligns across 7 bases. J gave up 2 bases and V 5 bases, and 6 bases lay outside the gene matches. Germline V CDR1 and CDR2: SGHRS, YFSETQ. CDR3 length: 15 residues. CDR3 in amino acids: CASSRQGLTNEKLFF. The CDR3 DNA is TGCGCCAGCAGTCGACAGGGTCTCACTAATGAAAAACTGTTTTTT. Looking up the rest from reference TRBV5-1 and TRBJ1-4 gives the full variable domain: KAGVTQTPRYLIKTRGQQVTLSCSPISGHRSVSWYQQTPGQGLQFLFEYFSETQRNKGNFPGRFSGRQFSNSRSEMNVSTLELGDSALYLCASSRQGLTNEKLFFGSGTQLSVL.

This clonotype was seen a few times. V gene TRBV6-5 combines with J gene TRBJ1-3; D is unresolved. This CDR3 comprises 16 residues. In germline, CDR1 is MNHEY, CDR2 SVGAGI. Trimming left V 3 bases short and J 4 bases short, with 16 bases between. The CDR3 region has the DNA TGTGCCAGCAGTTATAACCCCACTTCCTCGGGAAACACCATATATTTT. It translates to CASSYNPTSSGNTIYF.

The chain joins TRBV20-1 to TRBJ2-3; D unresolved. The CDR3 is 14 residues long. Trimming left V 5 bases short and J 1 base short, with 13 bases between. Germline V gene lookup returns CDR1 DFQATT and CDR2 SNEGSKA (reference sequence). CDR3 nucleotides: TGCAGTGCTTCTTCCCCGGTGGGCACAGATACGCAGTATTTT. It encodes CSASSPVGTDTQYF.

The sample holds a few counts of this clonotype. The chain recombines TRBV7-9 with TRBJ1-2, with TRBD1 matching over 7 bases. In germline, CDR1 is SEHNR, CDR2 FQNEAQ (reference sequence). The CDR3 covers 15 residues. The ends lost 6 bases at V and 4 bases at J; junction bases unmatched: 11. The CDR3 loop reads CASRPVRTGTYGYTF. CDR3 nucleotides: TGTGCCAGCAGGCCCGTTCGGACAGGTACCTATGGCTACACCTTC.

There are a few counts of this clonotype. The chain recombines TRBV6-5 with TRBJ2-3; possibly TRBD2 for D (6 bases). Trimming removed 10 bases from V and 2 bases from J, with 25 bases in between. The CDR3 sequence is 17 residues long. Germline V gives CDR1 MNHEY, CDR2 SVGAGI. The chain's CDR3 is CAIARGDPATSTDTQYF. CDR3 DNA sequence: TGTGCCATCGCGCGGGGCGATCCAGCCACTTCCACAGATACGCAGTATTTT.

The chain recombines TRBV12-3 or TRBV12-4 with TRBJ1-5, with TRBD1 identical over 8 bases. The CDR3 length is 14 residues. Unmatched junction bases numbered 5, after V lost 6 bases and J lost 4 bases. CDR3 residues: CASSPGGVNQPQHF. CDR3 nucleotide sequence: TGTGCCAGCAGCCCAGGGGGCGTTAATCAGCCCCAGCATTTT.

This clonotype was recorded at least ten times. The chain uses TRBV29-1 and TRBJ2-1; D unclear. Trimming pared 4 bases from V and 10 bases from J, leaving 11 bases between. Germline CDR1 reads SQVTM; CDR2 reads ANQGSEA. The CDR3 extends over 11 amino acids. In DNA, the CDR3 is TGCAGCGTTGGGGTAGTGAAGGAGCAGTTCTTC. This codes for CSVGVVKEQFF.

This clonotype has only a few counts. This chain links TRBV12-5 with TRBJ1-5; 9 bases fit TRBD1. This CDR3 spans 15 amino acids. CDR1 and CDR2 (germline): LGHNT, FRNRAP. Trimming cost V 1 base and J 4 bases; bases outside gene matches: 2. DNA of the CDR3: TGTGCTAGTGGTTTGGACGGGACAGGGAATCAGCCCCAGCATTTT. Translated, it gives CASGLDGTGNQPQHF.

A word on this clonotype: This could be a read error, since a much larger clone is one nucleotide away. The gene calls are TRBV6-6 and TRBJ2-5; TRBD1 agrees at 8 bases. This CDR3 is 15 amino acids long. Germline-derived CDR1 and CDR2 are MNHNY and SVGAGI (reference sequence). The CDR3 loop reads CASGYVLTGEETQYF. The CDR3 DNA sequence: TGTGCCAGCGGTTACGTCCTGACAGGGGAAGAGACCCAGTACTTC.

There are many counts of this clonotype. The V call is TRBV11-3, the J call TRBJ2-3; 7 nucleotides line up with TRBD2. From germline, CDR1 is SGHNT and CDR2 YENEEA. The CDR3 is 13 amino acids. V lost 6 bases, J lost 4 bases, and 4 bases stayed unmatched. This chain's CDR3 is CASRAGVADTQYF. CDR3 DNA sequence: TGTGCCAGCAGGGCGGGGGTTGCAGATACGCAGTATTTT.

The chain has TRBV7-9 and TRBJ1-2; D gene unclear. Trimming took 4 bases from V and 10 from J, leaving 16 bases between them. The germline V gene has CDR1 SEHNR and CDR2 FQNEAQ (reference sequence). This CDR3 has 13 residues. In DNA form, the CDR3 reads TGTGCCAGCAGCTCCGTCCGGCCGGGAGACTACACCTTC. It specifies CASSSVRPGDYTF.

The table lists this clonotype with a few counts. The chain is built from TRBV7-9 and TRBJ1-2; 10 bases agree with TRBD1. Trimming removed 0 bases from V and 6 bases from J; junction bases left unmatched: 10. CDR3 length equals 17 residues. From germline, CDR1 is SEHNR and CDR2 FQNEAQ (reference sequence). The CDR3 protein is CASSLALRTGGSNGYTF. The CDR3 DNA follows: TGTGCCAGCAGCTTAGCCCTCAGGACAGGGGGTTCGAATGGCTACACCTTC.

J is TRBJ1-3 and V is TRBV4-3, with D perhaps TRBD1 (5 bases). The ends were cut back, 3 bases at V and 0 bases at J, with 9 bases in the middle. The V gene's germline CDR1 is LGHNA and CDR2 YSLEER. There are 15 residues in the CDR3. The CDR3 DNA follows: TGCGCCAGCAGCCAGGGGACGGACTCTGGAAACACCATATATTTT. Protein: CASSQGTDSGNTIYF.

The V and J genes are TRBV7-6 and TRBJ2-1, with a tentative D call TRBD2 (5 bases). Trimming stripped 0 bases from V and 12 bases from J, with 18 bases between. The germline CDR1 and CDR2 sequences are SGHVS and FNYEAQ. The CDR3 consists of 15 residues. CDR3 residues: CASSLASEGGSAQFF. As DNA, the CDR3 is TGTGCCAGCAGCTTAGCGAGCGAGGGTGGATCAGCGCAGTTCTTC.

A remark on this clonotype: A read error is possible here, since a much larger clone lies one base away. The rearrangement joins TRBV29-1 to TRBJ1-1; D is uncertain. Germline-derived CDR1 and CDR2 are SQVTM and ANQGSEA. This CDR3 is 12 amino acids long. CDR3 amino acids: CSAKEPNTEASF. The CDR3 coding sequence is TGCAGCGCCAAGGAGCCTAACACTGAAGCTTCCTTT.

This clonotype was recorded a few times. The chain is built from TRBV7-8 and TRBJ2-7; 8 bases map to TRBD1. Losses at the gene ends were 3 bases for V and 4 bases for J; bases not matched to a gene: 2. From germline, CDR1 is SGHVS and CDR2 FQNEAQ. The CDR3 sequence is 13 residues long. CDR3 coding DNA: TGTGCCAGCAGCTTCGGACAGGGTTACGAGCAGTACTTC. Its protein product is CASSFGQGYEQYF.